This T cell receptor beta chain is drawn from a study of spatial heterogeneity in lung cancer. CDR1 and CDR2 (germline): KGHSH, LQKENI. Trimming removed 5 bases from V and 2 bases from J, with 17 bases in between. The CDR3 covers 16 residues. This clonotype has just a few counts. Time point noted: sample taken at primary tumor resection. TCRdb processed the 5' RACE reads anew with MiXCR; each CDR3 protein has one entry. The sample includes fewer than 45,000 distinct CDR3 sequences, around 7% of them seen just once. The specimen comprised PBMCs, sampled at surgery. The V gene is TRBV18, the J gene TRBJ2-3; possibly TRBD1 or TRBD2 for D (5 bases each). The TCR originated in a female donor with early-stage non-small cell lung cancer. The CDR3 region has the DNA TGTGCCAGCTCAAGACAGACGGGAACGAACACAGATACGCAGTATTTT. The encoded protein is CASSRQTGTNTDTQYF.